This TCR beta chain was obtained from a study of OX40 agonist ivuxolimab in advanced cancers. About the research overall: With a range of roughly 20 to 90, age averaged approximately 60 years, and more than 75% were male.

Patients with autoimmune history or systemic immunosuppression were excluded. Notes on the study in general: CD4+ T cells averaged fewer expanded clones than CD8+ T cells.

In regard to this clone: Its specificity is unknown.

Measured with immunoSEQ multiplex PCR; TCRdb has only the in-frame clones, and not every one. The sample lists approximately 80,000 clones; about nine tenths were seen once. The clonotype originates from an adult with an advanced solid tumor such as melanoma, head and neck, liver or kidney cancer. Sequencing was performed on CD4+ or CD8+ T cells sorted from blood, taken in a trial of the OX40 agonist ivuxolimab.

In DNA form, the CDR3 reads TGTGCCAGCAGTTACTCCGGGACAGGAAACTATGGCTACACCTTC. Protein sequence: CASSYSGTGNYGYTF. The rearrangement uses TRBV6-5 and TRBJ1-2, with 8 bases that match TRBD1. The V gene end was trimmed by 0 bases and the J gene end by 2 bases; junction bases not matched to a gene: 2. Germline V lookup: CDR1 MNHEY, CDR2 SVGAGI. The CDR3 runs to 15 residues.